The rows below give T cell receptor beta chains drawn from one sample of a study of blood T cell repertoires in COVID-19. The repertoire was sequenced with immunoSEQ multiplex PCR; TCRdb's copy has only in-frame clones and lacks some. The sample holds roughly 250,000 clones, just under 85% seen once. Sequenced: peripheral blood. The receptors derive from a woman over 75 with acute or convalescent COVID-19. The CDR3 runs from the conserved cysteine through the conserved F or W. D genes are given only for firm matches. Some rows have no size entry. The others give once, few or many, or a class for an expanded clone.

>TRBD1|NA|TRBJ1-2|TRBV25-1
CASSLGQFYGYTF
TGTGCCAGCAGCCTGGGACAGTTCTATGGCTACACCTTC
>NA|NA|TRBJ2-7|TRBV2
CASTGQGIREQYF
TGTGCCAGCACGGGTCAGGGAATACGGGAGCAGTACTTC
>TRBD1|NA|TRBJ2-5|TRBV5-1
CASTQDRGHQETQYF
TGCGCCAGCACCCAGGACAGGGGGCACCAAGAGACCCAGTACTTC
>TRBD2|NA|TRBJ2-3|TRBV5-4
CASSPRTRSTDTQYF
TGTGCCAGCAGCCCCCGGACTAGATCCACAGATACGCAGTATTTT
>TRBD1|NA|TRBJ2-7|TRBV2
CASTGTGAMALPHEQYF
TGTGCCAGCACCGGGACAGGGGCTATGGCCCTCCCTCACGAGCAGTACTTC
>TRBD1|NA|TRBJ1-2|TRBV2
CASRGQGNYGYTF
TGTGCCAGCAGAGGACAGGGCAACTATGGCTACACCTTC
>TRBD1|NA|TRBJ2-7|TRBV2
CASSGDRWPPYEQYF
TGTGCCAGCAGTGGGGACAGGTGGCCCCCCTACGAGCAGTACTTC
>TRBD2|NA|TRBJ2-7|TRBV3-1/TRBV3-2
CASSPSGVGEQYF
TGTGCCAGCAGCCCGAGCGGGGTCGGCGAGCAGTACTTC
>NA|NA|TRBJ1-4|TRBV13
CASSKGAGTLAF
TGTGCCAGCAGCAAAGGGGCAGGGACTTTGGCATTT
>NA|NA|TRBJ1-2|TRBV6-5
CASSYLGALGYTF
TGTGCCAGCAGTTACTTGGGGGCGTTGGGCTACACCTTC
>NA|NA|TRBJ2-5|TRBV6-2/TRBV6-3
CASSYLQGKETQYF
TGTGCCAGCAGTTACCTGCAGGGGAAGGAGACCCAGTACTTC
>TRBD2|NA|TRBJ2-7|TRBV5-1
CASSLEGLANTYEQYF
TGCGCCAGCAGCTTGGAGGGACTAGCGAACACCTACGAGCAGTACTTC
>NA|NA|TRBJ1-6|TRBV5-6
CASSLVESSYNSPLHF
TGTGCCAGCAGCTTGGTGGAGAGCTCCTATAATTCACCCCTCCACTTT
>NA|NA|TRBJ2-2|TRBV30
CAWSQWSDRNTGELFF
TGTGCCTGGAGCCAATGGAGTGACCGGAACACCGGGGAGCTGTTTTTT
>TRBD1|NA|TRBJ1-1|TRBV5-4
CASSLRTGVMNTEAFF
TGTGCCAGCAGCTTGAGGACAGGAGTTATGAACACTGAAGCTTTCTTT
>NA|NA|TRBJ1-2|TRBV9
CASSVDGGGRTYGYTF
TGTGCCAGCAGCGTAGACGGGGGGGGCCGAACCTATGGCTACACCTTC
>NA|NA|TRBJ2-3|TRBV7-3
CASSLRKAGTDTQYF
TGTGCCAGCAGCTTACGCAAGGCGGGCACAGATACGCAGTATTTT
>NA|NA|TRBJ1-6|TRBV4-3
CASSQDIGRGGSPLHF
TGCGCCAGCAGCCAAGATATCGGCAGGGGTGGTTCACCCCTCCACTTT
>TRBD2|NA|TRBJ2-1|TRBV4-1
CASSQVLAGLYNEQFF
TGCGCCAGCAGCCAAGTACTAGCGGGATTATACAATGAGCAGTTCTTC
>TRBD2|NA|TRBJ2-2|TRBV7-2
CASGGDTGELFF
TGTGCCAGCGGGGGGGACACCGGGGAGCTGTTTTTT
>NA|few|TRBJ1-5|TRBV5-8
CASSLARGQPQHF
TGTGCCAGCAGCTTGGCTCGGGGACAGCCCCAGCATTTT
>NA|NA|TRBJ1-1|TRBV5-1
CASRETPYEAFF
TGCGCCAGCAGAGAGACACCCTATGAAGCTTTCTTT
>NA|NA|TRBJ1-5|TRBV24-1
CATRAPGGNQPQHF
TGTGCCACCAGGGCTCCCGGAGGCAATCAGCCCCAGCATTTT
>TRBD1|NA|TRBJ2-7|TRBV5-4
CASSSGDRNLYEQYF
TGTGCCAGCAGCTCGGGGGACAGGAACCTTTACGAGCAGTACTTC
>TRBD1|NA|TRBJ1-4|TRBV15
CATSGGTGKSKLFF
TGTGCCACCAGTGGAGGGACAGGGAAGTCAAAACTGTTTTTT
>TRBD2|NA|TRBJ2-5|TRBV4-3
CASSQDYGGGRETQYF
TGCGCCAGCAGCCAAGATTATGGGGGAGGGCGCGAGACCCAGTACTTC
>TRBD1|NA|TRBJ2-5|TRBV5-6
CASSPMTGGYQETQYF
TGTGCCAGCAGCCCGATGACAGGGGGCTACCAAGAGACCCAGTACTTC
>TRBD1|NA|TRBJ1-2|TRBV5-5
CASSLTGDGGYTF
TGTGCCAGCAGCTTGACAGGGGATGGGGGCTACACCTTC
>TRBD1|NA|TRBJ1-6|TRBV7-2
CASSLVSGQGSSLHF
TGTGCCAGCAGCTTAGTTTCAGGACAGGGTTCCTCCCTCCACTTT
>TRBD2|few|TRBJ2-1|TRBV7-3
CASSSSGGAYNEQFF
TGTGCCAGCAGCTCCAGCGGGGGGGCCTACAATGAGCAGTTCTTC
>NA|NA|TRBJ1-2|TRBV23-1
CASSQSKQATENYGYTF
TGCGCCAGCAGTCAATCGAAACAAGCGACAGAGAACTATGGCTACACCTTC
>TRBD2|NA|TRBJ2-2|TRBV28
CAVAGTNTGELFF
TGTGCCGTAGCGGGAACGAACACCGGGGAGCTGTTTTTT
>NA|NA|TRBJ2-2|TRBV23-1
CASSQSNKNTGELFF
TGCGCCAGCAGTCAATCAAACAAGAACACCGGGGAGCTGTTTTTT
>NA|NA|TRBJ1-6|TRBV9
CASSAEPGNNSPLHF
TGTGCCAGCAGCGCCGAGCCGGGAAATAATTCACCCCTCCACTTT
>NA|NA|TRBJ2-7|TRBV10-3
CAISEGEVYEQYF
TGTGCCATCAGTGAAGGCGAGGTCTACGAGCAGTACTTC
>NA|NA|TRBJ2-1|TRBV7-9
CASSLAASGQQFF
TGTGCCAGCAGCTTAGCGGCGTCTGGGCAGCAGTTCTTC
>NA|few|TRBJ1-2|TRBV28
CASTGAGLEFYGYTF
TGTGCCAGCACCGGTGCGGGGCTAGAGTTCTATGGCTACACCTTC
>NA|few|TRBJ2-7|TRBV6-5
CASELGGGTYEQYF
TGTGCCAGCGAGTTGGGAGGGGGGACCTACGAGCAGTACTTC
>NA|once|TRBJ2-3|TRBV5-1
CASSLEGADTQYF
TGCGCCAGCAGCTTGGAAGGGGCAGATACGCAGTATTTT
>NA|few|TRBJ2-1|TRBV18
CASSPGLSNEQFF
TGTGCCAGCTCACCGGGGCTTAGCAATGAGCAGTTCTTC
>TRBD2|NA|TRBJ2-1|TRBV16
CASSLEPLAGNNEQFF
TGTGCCAGCAGCCTTGAACCACTAGCGGGGAACAATGAGCAGTTCTTC
>NA|few|TRBJ2-1|TRBV7-2
CASRSYPAGSSYNEQFF
TGTGCCAGCAGATCTTACCCTGCGGGTAGCTCCTACAATGAGCAGTTCTTC
>TRBD1|NA|TRBJ2-3|TRBV6-2/TRBV6-3
CASSGQGAQVQDTQYF
TGTGCCAGCAGTGGACAGGGGGCTCAAGTACAAGATACGCAGTATTTT
>NA|NA|TRBJ2-3|TRBV7-2
CASSHSSGAATDTQYF
TGTGCCAGCAGCCACTCCTCAGGGGCAGCCACAGATACGCAGTATTTT
>NA|NA|TRBJ1-6|TRBV11-1
CASSLQGYNSPLHF
TGTGCCAGCAGCCTTCAGGGCTATAATTCACCCCTCCACTTT
>NA|NA|TRBJ2-7|TRBV5-4
CASSLGMTDHEQYF
TGTGCCAGCAGCTTGGGTATGACAGACCACGAGCAGTACTTC
>TRBD2|NA|TRBJ2-1|TRBV5-1
CASSLQMAGGPGNEQFF
TGCGCCAGCAGCCTTCAGATGGCGGGAGGGCCGGGCAATGAGCAGTTCTTC
>TRBD1|NA|TRBJ2-5|TRBV5-5
CASSSTLRGYQETQYF
TGTGCCAGCAGCTCTACTCTCAGGGGGTACCAAGAGACCCAGTACTTC
>TRBD1|NA|TRBJ1-3|TRBV30
CAWGKDRAPGSTTIYF
TGTGCCTGGGGGAAGGACAGGGCCCCGGGGTCAACCACCATATATTTT
>NA|NA|TRBJ2-1|TRBV10-2
CASSDLLAMPFSYNEQFF
TGCGCCAGCAGTGACCTGCTAGCGATGCCTTTCTCCTACAATGAGCAGTTCTTC
>TRBD1|NA|TRBJ1-1|TRBV28
CASSFPGTGFATEAFF
TGTGCCAGCAGTTTTCCCGGGACAGGGTTTGCCACTGAAGCTTTCTTT